This T cell receptor (beta chain) came from a study of blood T cells in healthy people across ages. From germline, CDR1 is MNHNY and CDR2 SVGAGI (reference sequence). V was shortened by 10 bases and J by 5 bases, with 14 bases between the two germline ends. This CDR3 comprises 13 residues. For the second PCR, which ran for 7 to 11 cycles, a sample-barcoded 5' primer and a J-beta primer mix were used. Each cDNA molecule was tagged by a template-switch adaptor with 12 random nucleotides. TCRdb passed the 5' RACE reads through MiXCR, listing each CDR3 protein once. The sample has about a million distinct CDR3 sequences; just over 50% are singletons.

This sequence was found in a woman in her sixties or seventies in good health. The sequencing input was blood. The chain links TRBV6-6 to TRBJ2-2, with TRBD1 as a possible D gene (8 bases). CDR3 bases: TGTGCCAACTCACAGGGGGGGACCGGGGAGCTGTTTTTT. Residues: CANSQGGTGELFF.